The entry below gives a single T cell receptor (beta chain) sequence along with its context. In the authors' methods: It was from reference gene primer amplification that nucleated cell counts were estimated. Some clones are missing from TCRdb's copy, which holds only in-frame ones; the method was immunoSEQ multiplex PCR. That table is the source of V, J and clone size, and D and trimming were worked out from the DNA. The sample has about 300,000 clones, more than 75% seen once. This specimen comes from a study of blood T cell repertoires in COVID-19. Study as a whole: The analysed material was cDNA or gDNA that came from T cells, B-cell-depleted T cells, or PBMCs.

CDR1 and CDR2 from the germline V gene are MNHEY and SVGAGI. This CDR3 region has 13 residues. Deletions cut 10 bases from V and 4 bases from J, with 13 bases between. The chain joins TRBV6-5 to TRBJ1-4; TRBD1 is a possible D gene (6 bases). Sequencing input: peripheral blood. The origin of this receptor is a woman between 50 and 59 years old with acute or convalescent COVID-19. The CDR3 protein is CATQQGSNEKLFF. DNA for the CDR3: TGTGCCACCCAACAGGGTAGTAATGAAAAACTGTTTTTT.